This is a list of T cell receptor beta chains from one sample in a study of T cell responses to AZD1222 COVID-19 vaccine. Sequenced by immunoSEQ multiplex PCR; TCRdb stores in-frame clones only, minus some. The table includes roughly 170,000 clones, roughly nine tenths detected once. Source: peripheral blood, taken on day 0 of AZD1222 vaccination. The receptors derive from an adult in good health. The CDR3 runs from the conserved cysteine through the conserved F or W. Each record gives: J gene, D gene, clone size, V gene, CDR3 protein, CDR3 DNA. A D gene is named only where the DNA matches it firmly. Part of the rows lack a size; the others show once, few, many or a class for expanded clones.

TRBJ2-3,TRBD2,NA,TRBV7-3,CASSPRGGRADTQYF,TGTGCCAGCAGCCCCCGGGGGGGCCGGGCAGATACGCAGTATTTT
TRBJ2-7,NA,NA,TRBV21-1,CASSNPLPYEQYF,TGTGCCAGCAGCAATCCGCTCCCGTACGAGCAGTACTTC
TRBJ2-7,NA,few,TRBV5-1,CASSLGQMTYEQYF,TGCGCCAGCAGCCTCGGACAGATGACCTACGAGCAGTACTTC
TRBJ2-1,NA,NA,TRBV21-1,CASSRGAHNEQFF,TGTGCCAGCAGCAGGGGGGCCCACAATGAGCAGTTCTTC
TRBJ1-6,NA,NA,TRBV3-1/TRBV3-2,CASSQETAVNSPLHF,TGTGCCAGCAGCCAAGAGACAGCCGTTAATTCACCCCTCCACTTT
TRBJ1-4,NA,NA,TRBV5-1,CASSSGRRPTNEKLFF,TGCGCCAGCAGCTCTGGGAGACGGCCAACTAATGAAAAACTGTTTTTT
TRBJ2-7,TRBD2,NA,TRBV3-1/TRBV3-2,CASSQDLLAGSYEQYF,TGTGCCAGCAGCCAAGATTTACTAGCGGGAAGTTACGAGCAGTACTTC
TRBJ2-5,TRBD2,NA,TRBV7-8,CASSHGTSGKTQYF,TGTGCCAGCAGCCACGGGACTAGCGGGAAGACCCAGTACTTC
TRBJ2-1,TRBD2,NA,TRBV9,CASSVVSGGLNEQFF,TGTGCCAGCAGCGTAGTTAGCGGGGGACTCAATGAGCAGTTCTTC
TRBJ2-5,TRBD1,NA,TRBV7-9,CASSQMRTGETQYF,TGTGCCAGCAGCCAGATGCGGACAGGAGAGACCCAGTACTTC
TRBJ2-7,TRBD1,once,TRBV14,CASSQGGTGLYEQYF,TGTGCCAGCAGCCAAGGTGGGACAGGGCTCTACGAGCAGTACTTC
TRBJ1-5,TRBD1,NA,TRBV7-8,CASSPLTTGQVNQPQHF,TGTGCCAGCAGCCCTCTGACGACGGGACAGGTTAATCAGCCCCAGCATTTT
TRBJ2-1,NA,NA,TRBV7-3,CASSHGGAGTVGEQFF,TGTGCCAGCAGTCACGGAGGGGCGGGGACCGTGGGGGAGCAGTTCTTC
TRBJ1-5,TRBD1,few,TRBV5-8,CASSSETGRSNQPQHF,TGTGCCAGCAGCTCAGAGACAGGGAGAAGCAATCAGCCCCAGCATTTT
TRBJ1-3,NA,NA,TRBV19,CASTLGGGPGNTIYF,TGTGCCAGTACCCTAGGAGGAGGCCCTGGAAACACCATATATTTT
TRBJ1-6,NA,NA,TRBV27,CASRSSGTPNSPLHF,TGTGCCAGCAGATCCAGCGGGACACCAAATTCACCCCTCCACTTT
TRBJ1-1,NA,NA,TRBV28,CATSSGSNTEAFF,TGTGCCACCTCCTCAGGGTCGAACACTGAAGCTTTCTTT